The 14 T cell receptor beta chains in this list originate from one sample, sequenced in a study of shared clonotypes between healthy human individuals. Method: immunoSEQ multiplex PCR; TCRdb's copy keeps in-frame clones and lacks some. Among around 1 million clones listed, about 80% were seen once. Sample: memory CD4+ T cells sorted from blood. Noted subset: CD45RA-negative fraction. The receptors were sampled from a man between 18 and 29 years old in good health.

The chain combines TRBV5-4 with TRBJ2-7, with D possibly TRBD1 on 6 matching bases. CDR3 length: 15 residues. V was trimmed by 2 bases and J by 7 bases, leaving 19 bases between them. Germline CDR1 SGHNT, CDR2 YYREEE (reference sequence). CDR3 DNA: TGTGCCAGCAGCTTAGCCAAAGACGGGACACAGGAGCAGTACTTC. Translating gives CASSLAKDGTQEQYF.

Of note for this clone: This could be a read error, since a much larger clone is one nucleotide away. V gene TRBV9 combines with J gene TRBJ2-1, with 8 bases identical to TRBD1. Per the germline V gene, CDR1 is SGDLS and CDR2 is YYNGEE. V shed 4 bases and J 6 bases; nucleotides not matched to a gene: 6. The CDR3 has 14 amino acids. The CDR3 DNA sequence: TGTGCCAGCAGCCCGCAAACAGGGGGCAATGAGCAGTTCTTC. Translating it yields CASSPQTGGNEQFF.

This rearrangement joins TRBV19 to TRBJ2-2; D remains ambiguous. Per germline, CDR1 LNHDA and CDR2 SQIVND (reference sequence). Between the trimmed V and J ends, which lost 3 bases and 0 bases, there was a span of 8 bases. The CDR3 is 15 amino acids. Written as DNA, the CDR3 is TGTGCCAGTAGTATCGCACGGACGAACACCGGGGAGCTGTTTTTT. This sequence encodes CASSIARTNTGELFF.

Worth noting for this clone: Other DNA sequences in the same sample also yield this CDR3. The CDR3 reads CAWSPGAETQYF. The CDR3, as DNA: TGTGCCTGGAGCCCGGGGGCAGAGACCCAGTACTTC. The rearrangement uses TRBV30 and TRBJ2-5; D could derive from TRBD1 or TRBD2 (6 bases each). This CDR3 is built from 12 residues. Trimming shortened V by 3 bases and J by 4 bases, and 9 bases separated the two germline ends. Germline-derived CDR1 and CDR2 are GTSNPN and SVGIG (reference sequence).

The V and J genes are TRBV6-1 and TRBJ2-5, with D unresolved. Germline CDR1 is MNHNS and CDR2 is SASEGT. This CDR3 spans 14 amino acids. The germline V and J ends were trimmed by 4 bases and 5 bases, with 14 bases remaining between them. As DNA, the CDR3 is TGTGCCAGCAGTGGCGAGGCCAACGGGGAGACCCAGTACTTC. Residues: CASSGEANGETQYF.

V gene TRBV7-8 combines with J gene TRBJ2-7; maybe TRBD2 (7 bases). The CDR3 has 15 residues. Trimming removed 7 bases at V and 0 bases at J, with 16 bases between. Germline V gene data show CDR1 as SGHVS and CDR2 as FQNEAQ. The CDR3 nucleotides are TGTGCCAGCAATAAGCAGCGGGACACCTCCTACGAGCAGTACTTC. Encoded protein: CASNKQRDTSYEQYF.

This chain uses TRBV7-2 with TRBJ1-1, with 8 bases that match TRBD1. J was trimmed by 2 bases and V by 5 bases; bases with no gene match: 10. CDR3 length: 16 amino acids. Per the germline V gene, CDR1 is SGHTA and CDR2 is FQGNSA. The CDR3 region is CASSPRPGGLNTEAFF. The CDR3 nucleotides read TGTGCCAGCAGCCCTAGACCAGGGGGCCTTAACACTGAAGCTTTCTTT.

About this clone: Given a much more abundant clone one base away, this may be a read error. This chain links TRBV19 with TRBJ2-7; weak D call: TRBD1 (6 bases). The germline V and J ends were trimmed by 6 bases and 5 bases, with 20 bases remaining between them. CDR1 LNHDA and CDR2 SQIVND come from the germline V gene (reference sequence). This CDR3 has 15 amino acids. This chain's CDR3 is CASSPTQDRRHEQYF. CDR3 coding DNA: TGTGCCAGTAGCCCGACCCAAGACAGGAGGCACGAGCAGTACTTC.

V gene TRBV5-1 combines with J gene TRBJ2-1, with TRBD2 matching 11 bases. Germline loops: CDR1 SGHRS, CDR2 YFSETQ. The V and J ends lost 1 base and 5 bases, in that order; junction bases with no gene match: 5. The CDR3 has 16 amino acids. The CDR3 loop is CASSLNLAGGNNEQFF. The CDR3 DNA reads as TGCGCCAGCAGCTTGAACCTAGCGGGGGGTAACAATGAGCAGTTCTTC. Drawing the rest from reference TRBV5-1 and TRBJ2-1, the complete variable domain is KAGVTQTPRYLIKTRGQQVTLSCSPISGHRSVSWYQQTPGQGLQFLFEYFSETQRNKGNFPGRFSGRQFSNSRSEMNVSTLELGDSALYLCASSLNLAGGNNEQFFGPGTRLTVL.

The CDR3 bases are TGTGCCAGCAGTGAAGGCAGGGGGTACTCCTATAATTCACCCCTCCACTTT. Its translation: CASSEGRGYSYNSPLHF. The gene calls are TRBV6-1 and TRBJ1-6, with 7 nucleotides matching TRBD1. V was clipped by 1 base and J by 0 bases; unmatched bases: 3. Per the germline V gene, CDR1 is MNHNS and CDR2 is SASEGT. The CDR3 sequence is 17 residues long.

The chain links TRBV7-2 to TRBJ2-7, with D uncertain. Trimming left V 9 bases short and J 0 bases short, with 12 bases between. Germline-derived CDR1 and CDR2 are SGHTA and FQGNSA. The CDR3 is made up of 13 amino acids. The CDR3 sequence is CASTRLFSYEQYF. In nucleotides, the CDR3 is TGTGCCAGTACGAGGCTCTTCTCCTACGAGCAGTACTTC.

This clone has a single count. The chain links TRBV9 to TRBJ2-2, with 11 bases aligning to TRBD2. The junction had 6 bases not matched to a gene; V was cut back by 1 base and J by 1 base. The CDR3 is 18 residues long. Germline lookup yields CDR1 SGDLS and CDR2 YYNGEE. The CDR3 region has the DNA TGTGCCAGCAGCGTATCAGGGGGACTAGCGGTGAACACCGGGGAGCTGTTTTTT. It codes for CASSVSGGLAVNTGELFF. The variable domain in full, with the rest retrieved from reference TRBV9 and TRBJ2-2, is DSGVTQTPKHLITATGQRVTLRCSPRSGDLSVYWYQQSLDQGLQFLIQYYNGEERAKGNILERFSAQQFPDLHSELNLSSLELGDSALYFCASSVSGGLAVNTGELFFGEGSRLTVL.

The chain uses TRBV2 and TRBJ1-6, with D tentatively TRBD1 (5 bases). This CDR3 is 15 amino acids long. Trimming pared 3 bases from V and 7 bases from J, leaving 13 bases between. The germline gives CDR1 SNHLY, CDR2 FYNNEI. The CDR3 here is CASSDSDKGNSPLHF. The CDR3 region has the DNA TGTGCCAGCAGTGATTCCGACAAGGGGAATTCACCCCTCCACTTT.

This chain links TRBV6-6 with TRBJ2-1; a weak D match, TRBD1 (6 bases). Trimming cost V 6 bases and J 0 bases, with 15 bases left between them. Germline CDR1 and CDR2: MNHNY and SVGAGI (reference sequence). This CDR3 spans 16 amino acids. This chain's CDR3 is CASSRGFPSSYNEQFF. The CDR3 nucleotides read TGTGCCAGCAGCAGGGGCTTTCCAAGCTCCTACAATGAGCAGTTCTTC.